This T cell receptor (beta chain) was observed in a study of identical twins. The CDR3 is 15 amino acids. CDR1 is SGDLS, CDR2 YYNGEE, per germline. Losses at the gene ends were 3 bases for V and 1 base for J; bases not matched to a gene: 4. cDNA molecules carried unique molecular identifiers, and template switching added a universal primer site. Each CDR3 protein gets one entry after TCRdb re-called the 5' RACE reads with MiXCR. The table includes over 600,000 distinct CDR3 sequences, 20% to 25% detected once. These data also formed part of another study, on T cells expressing NK-cell markers.

This receptor was identified in a woman aged 18 to 35 in good health. J is TRBJ2-7 and V is TRBV9; 10 nucleotides align to TRBD1. Sequenced material: PBMCs. CDR3 nucleotide sequence: TGTGCCAGCAGCGGGGACAGGGGAGGTTCCTACGAGCAGTACTTC. Protein sequence: CASSGDRGGSYEQYF.